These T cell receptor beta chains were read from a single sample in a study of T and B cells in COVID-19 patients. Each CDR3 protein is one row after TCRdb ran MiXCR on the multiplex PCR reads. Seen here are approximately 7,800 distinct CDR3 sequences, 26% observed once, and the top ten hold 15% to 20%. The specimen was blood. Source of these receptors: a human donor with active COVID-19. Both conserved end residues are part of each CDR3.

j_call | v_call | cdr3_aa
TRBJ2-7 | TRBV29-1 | CSVGTAIYEQYF
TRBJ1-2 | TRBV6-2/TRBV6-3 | CASRSSGSGRSTGYTF
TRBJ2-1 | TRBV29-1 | CSSNPQGRTGHNEQFF
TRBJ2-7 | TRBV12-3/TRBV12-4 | CASSSRSGTGDYEQYF
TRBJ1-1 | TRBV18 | CASSPGVEAFF
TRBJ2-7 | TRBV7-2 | CASSPQLGLAGDEQYF
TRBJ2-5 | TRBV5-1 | CASSGGTGLQETQYF
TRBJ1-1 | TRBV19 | CASSIQVTMNTEAFF
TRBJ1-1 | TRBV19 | CASRRRPMDTEAFF
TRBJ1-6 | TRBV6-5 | CASSSNSYNSPLHF
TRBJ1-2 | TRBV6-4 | CASSDGNYGYTF
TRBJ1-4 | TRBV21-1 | CASSWDGATNEKLFF
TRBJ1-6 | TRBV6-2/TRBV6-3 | CASSTQDGLSPLHF
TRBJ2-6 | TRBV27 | CASSFSGANVLTF
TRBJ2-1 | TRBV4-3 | CASSQEGQGYNEQFF
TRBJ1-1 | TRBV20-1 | CSARFFQGMNTEAFF
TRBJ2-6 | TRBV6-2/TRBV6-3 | CASSYFLGSGANVLTF
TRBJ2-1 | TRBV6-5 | CASSYSGSEQFF
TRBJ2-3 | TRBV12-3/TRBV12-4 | CASSFGDTPLVTQYF
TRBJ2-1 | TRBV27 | CASSSRQRRINEQFF
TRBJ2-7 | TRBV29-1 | CSVRLARAGTSGTKEQYF
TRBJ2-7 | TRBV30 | CAWSPNRLSYEQYF
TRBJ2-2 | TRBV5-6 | CASSSGTGAGELFF
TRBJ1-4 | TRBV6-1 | CASMENEKLFF
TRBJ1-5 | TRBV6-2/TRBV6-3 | CASSYTGTATSQHF
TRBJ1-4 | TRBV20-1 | CSASMNGGGDEKLFF
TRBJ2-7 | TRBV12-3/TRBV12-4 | CASSYAGQGSKYF